Listed here are 30 T cell receptor beta chains from one sample, sequenced in a study of CD8 T cells in Susac syndrome. Random hexamers were used to reverse transcribe about 0.5 to 1 ug of RNA. TCRdb processed the immunoSEQ multiplex PCR reads anew with MiXCR; each CDR3 protein has one entry. The table records about 80,000 distinct CDR3 sequences, about 91% of them present only once. Material for sequencing was CD8+ T cells from PBMCs. These receptors originate from a human donor with multiple sclerosis.

V is TRBV24-1 and J is TRBJ2-1; 7 nucleotides align to TRBD2. Germline loops: CDR1 KGHDR, CDR2 SFDVKD. There are 15 residues in the CDR3. The V segment lost 5 bases and the J segment 7 bases; nucleotides outside the gene matches: 10. The CDR3, as DNA: TGTGCCACCAGTGTTGGCGGGGGACGCGGGAATGAGCAGTTCTTC. This encodes CATSVGGGRGNEQFF.

The V gene is TRBV10-2, the J gene TRBJ2-2; 14 positions agree with TRBD2. The CDR3 has 18 amino acids. V was pared by 7 bases and J by 4 bases, with 11 bases of the junction left unmatched. Germline values: CDR1 WSHSY, CDR2 SAAADI. The CDR3 region is CASTETSGGAFGTGELFF. CDR3 bases: TGCGCCAGCACCGAGACTAGCGGGGGGGCCTTTGGCACCGGGGAGCTGTTTTTT.

This clonotype was counted a single time. This rearrangement joins TRBV7-9 to TRBJ2-7, with D possibly TRBD1 on 5 matching bases. Germline CDR1 is SEHNR and CDR2 is FQNEAQ (reference sequence). This CDR3 comprises 15 residues. V was shortened by 5 bases and J by 0 bases, with 14 bases between the two germline ends. DNA for the CDR3: TGTGCCAGCAGCAAGAGACAGACAAACTCCTACGAGCAGTACTTC. It is translated as CASSKRQTNSYEQYF.

The chain is built from TRBV2 and TRBJ1-5; possible D gene TRBD1, 5 bases. The CDR3 covers 13 residues. Germline V lookup: CDR1 SNHLY, CDR2 FYNNEI. With 9 bases removed from V and 5 bases from J, the gap between germline ends came to 14 bases. In DNA, the CDR3 is TGTGCCAGTGGCGGCGGGGGACATCAGCCCCAGCATTTT. Residues: CASGGGGHQPQHF.

The chain joins TRBV18 to TRBJ2-7; D is perhaps TRBD1 (6 bases). Trimming stripped 2 bases from V and 1 base from J, with 21 bases between. This CDR3 has 18 amino acids. Germline loops: CDR1 KGHSH, CDR2 LQKENI. The CDR3 is CASSPVNLRDIPSYEQYF. DNA for the CDR3: TGTGCCAGCTCACCAGTGAACCTCAGGGACATACCATCCTACGAGCAGTACTTC.

The chain joins TRBV6-4 to TRBJ2-1; D remains ambiguous. This CDR3 is built from 13 residues. V dropped 6 bases and J dropped 7 bases, with 13 bases sitting between them. Germline CDR1 and CDR2: MRHNA and SNTAGT. The chain's CDR3 is CASSLDPGNEQFF. DNA of the CDR3: TGTGCCAGCAGCCTTGACCCCGGGAATGAGCAGTTCTTC.

This chain uses TRBV11-2 with TRBJ2-1; D gene unclear. Germline assignment: CDR1 SGHAT and CDR2 FQNNGV. V was clipped by 2 bases and J by 9 bases, with 8 bases between them. The CDR3 is made up of 12 amino acids. The CDR3 sequence is CASSLPLGEQFF. The CDR3 region has the DNA TGTGCCAGCAGCTTACCCCTGGGTGAGCAGTTCTTC.

This chain connects TRBV7-9 to TRBJ1-4, with a weak D call TRBD1 (6 bases). The V gene's germline CDR1 is SEHNR and CDR2 FQNEAQ (reference sequence). This CDR3 is 17 amino acids long. The ends were cut back, 3 bases at V and 4 bases at J, with 18 bases in the middle. CDR3 sequence reads: CASSFPPQGLDNEKLFF. The CDR3 DNA sequence: TGTGCCAGCAGCTTTCCTCCCCAGGGGCTTGATAATGAAAAACTGTTTTTT.

Only one count was recorded for this clonotype. The chain uses TRBV27 and TRBJ1-5, with a tentative D call TRBD1 (5 bases). CDR3 size: 14 residues. Germline lookup yields CDR1 MNHEY and CDR2 SMNVEV (reference sequence). V gave up 3 bases and J gave up 9 bases, with 15 bases separating them. CDR3: CASSLTGPPRPQHF. In nucleotides, the CDR3 is TGTGCCAGCAGTTTGACGGGACCGCCCAGGCCCCAGCATTTT.

The rearrangement uses TRBV12-3 or TRBV12-4 and TRBJ2-7; TRBD2 matches 14 bases. The CDR3 runs to 16 residues. Germline trimming cut 8 bases from V and 5 bases from J; bases unmatched to any gene: 11. Here the CDR3 reads CASATRGLAGVHEQYF. The CDR3 DNA reads TGTGCCAGCGCTACACGGGGACTAGCGGGAGTTCACGAGCAGTACTTC.

The gene calls are TRBV4-3 and TRBJ2-5, with unresolved D. CDR3 length: 14 amino acids. Trimming cost V 6 bases and J 8 bases, with 19 bases left between them. Germline CDR1 and CDR2: LGHNA and YSLEER. CDR3 sequence reads: CASRPRIGSTTQYF. The CDR3 DNA sequence: TGCGCCAGCAGGCCTAGGATCGGAAGCACTACCCAGTACTTC.

V is TRBV11-2 and J is TRBJ2-5; D may be TRBD1 (5 bases). Germline assignment: CDR1 SGHAT and CDR2 FQNNGV. V lost 5 bases and J lost 4, with 14 bases in between. The CDR3 has 14 residues. The CDR3 loop reads CASSKRSGRETQYF. Written as DNA, the CDR3 is TGTGCCAGCAGCAAACGTTCAGGGCGAGAGACCCAGTACTTC.

This chain links TRBV5-6 with TRBJ1-1; D remains ambiguous. The CDR3 has 12 amino acids. Trimming took 1 base from V and 7 from J, leaving 8 bases between them. Per germline, CDR1 SGHDT and CDR2 YYEEEE. The CDR3 nucleotides are TGTGCCAGCAGCTTGTTCGGCGGTGAAGCTTTCTTT. Protein product: CASSLFGGEAFF.

V and J are TRBV5-1 and TRBJ2-2; 8 nucleotides agree with TRBD2. The CDR3 is made up of 18 amino acids. V shed 0 bases and J 4 bases; nucleotides not matched to a gene: 11. Germline CDR1 is SGHRS and CDR2 is YFSETQ. The CDR3 nucleotides are TGCGCCAGCAGCTTGGGTATAGCGGGGACGCGAGGCACCGGGGAGCTGTTTTTT. Protein sequence: CASSLGIAGTRGTGELFF.

This clonotype was picked up one time. The chain recombines TRBV28 with TRBJ2-7, with TRBD2 matching over 8 bases. With 6 bases clipped from V and 2 bases from J, the junction kept 6 bases outside the gene matches. Per the germline V gene, CDR1 is MDHEN and CDR2 is SYDVKM. The CDR3 runs 14 residues. CDR3 region: CASSPGLVPYEQYF. CDR3 DNA sequence: TGTGCCAGCAGCCCGGGACTAGTTCCCTACGAGCAGTACTTC.

The CDR3 here is CAWSTGGQGVNGYTF. CDR3 sequence (DNA): TGTGCCTGGAGTACAGGGGGGCAGGGGGTCAATGGCTACACCTTC. The genes are TRBV30 and TRBJ1-2, with TRBD1 identical over 8 bases. Losses at the gene ends were 2 bases for V and 6 bases for J; bases not matched to a gene: 11. CDR1 is GTSNPN, CDR2 SVGIG, per germline (reference sequence). This CDR3 contains 15 residues. The whole variable domain, filled in from reference TRBV30 and TRBJ1-2, reads SQTIHQWPATLVQPVGSPLSLECTVEGTSNPNLYWYRQAAGRGLQLLFYSVGIGQISSEVPQNLSASRPQDRQFILSSKKLLLSDSGFYLCAWSTGGQGVNGYTFGSGTRLTVV.

This chain links TRBV6-2 or TRBV6-3 with TRBJ2-6, with D possibly matching TRBD2 (6 bases). The V end lost 4 bases, the J end lost 0 bases, and 10 bases lay between the germline ends. CDR3 length equals 16 residues. Germline CDR1 MNHEY, CDR2 SVGEGT. The CDR3 protein is CASSSGAVSGANVLTF. CDR3 nucleotides: TGTGCCAGCAGTTCGGGAGCCGTCTCTGGGGCCAACGTCCTGACTTTC.

The chain is built from TRBV6-4 and TRBJ2-1; 8 nucleotides line up with TRBD2. CDR3 length: 15 residues. Germline V gene sequence: CDR1 MRHNA, CDR2 SNTAGT. After removal of 2 bases from V and 2 bases from J, the junction contained 2 bases not matched to a gene. This CDR3 is CASSDKAGAYNEQFF. The CDR3 nucleotides are TGTGCCAGCAGTGACAAAGCGGGAGCCTACAATGAGCAGTTCTTC.

The table lists this clonotype with a few counts. The rearrangement uses TRBV9 and TRBJ2-1, with 10 nucleotides matching TRBD2. V was clipped by 3 bases and J by 5 bases; unmatched bases: 5. Germline V gives CDR1 SGDLS, CDR2 YYNGEE. CDR3 length equals 15 residues. The CDR3 is CASSGSGRIDNEQFF. Written as DNA, the CDR3 is TGTGCCAGCAGCGGTAGCGGGAGGATCGACAATGAGCAGTTCTTC.

The J gene is TRBJ2-4, the V gene TRBV19; D remains unclear. V dropped 1 base and J dropped 8 bases, with 9 bases sitting between them. This CDR3 is built from 13 residues. Germline assignment: CDR1 LNHDA and CDR2 SQIVND (reference sequence). CDR3 bases: TGTGCCAGTAGTATAGGCCCCTTAGACATTCAGTACTTC. This codes for CASSIGPLDIQYF.

The chain couples TRBV6-5 to TRBJ1-1; tentatively, D is TRBD1 (5 bases). The germline V and J ends were trimmed by 5 bases and 8 bases, with 18 bases remaining between them. Per germline, CDR1 MNHEY and CDR2 SVGAGI. The CDR3 extends over 14 amino acids. The CDR3 DNA reads as TGTGCCAGCAGTCGACTCGTCGGGGCGCGGGAAGCTTTCTTT. Translated: CASSRLVGAREAFF.

The chain couples TRBV6-6 to TRBJ2-2; D is unclear. This CDR3 is built from 13 residues. V dropped 3 bases and J dropped 7 bases, with 9 bases sitting between them. Germline lookup yields CDR1 MNHNY and CDR2 SVGAGI (reference sequence). In DNA, the CDR3 is TGTGCCAGCAGTTATCAGGAAAACGGGGAGCTGTTTTTT. This sequence encodes CASSYQENGELFF.

The chain couples TRBV2 to TRBJ2-1; D unclear. Per germline, CDR1 SNHLY and CDR2 FYNNEI. The CDR3 extends over 16 amino acids. Trimming stripped 4 bases from V and 2 bases from J, with 15 bases between. This chain's CDR3 is CASSGSLGQTYNEQFF. For the CDR3, the DNA is TGTGCCAGCAGTGGCAGCCTAGGGCAAACCTACAATGAGCAGTTCTTC. The variable domain in full, with the rest retrieved from reference TRBV2 and TRBJ2-1, is EPEVTQTPSHQVTQMGQEVILRCVPISNHLYFYWYRQILGQKVEFLVSFYNNEISEKSEIFDDQFSVERPDGSNFTLKIRSTKLEDSAMYFCASSGSLGQTYNEQFFGPGTRLTVL.

This chain connects TRBV12-3 or TRBV12-4 to TRBJ2-7, with a tentative D call TRBD1 (5 bases). The CDR3 totals 14 residues. V dropped 4 bases and J dropped 0 bases, with 10 bases sitting between them. CDR3 coding DNA: TGTGCCAGCAGTTGGACACCCAACTCCTACGAGCAGTACTTC. This translates into CASSWTPNSYEQYF.

The chain links TRBV5-1 to TRBJ1-4; no definite D call. V lost 7 bases and J 0 bases, leaving 13 bases between the germline ends. The CDR3 has 15 residues. Germline V gene sequence: CDR1 SGHRS, CDR2 YFSETQ. CDR3 loop: CASDPDGATNEKLFF. The CDR3 coding sequence is TGCGCCAGCGACCCGGACGGGGCAACTAATGAAAAACTGTTTTTT.

The chain recombines TRBV6-5 with TRBJ2-2; possibly TRBD1 for D (6 bases). The CDR3 spans 18 residues. Looked up from germline, CDR1 is MNHEY and CDR2 is SVGAGI. Trimming stripped 4 bases from V and 0 bases from J, with 18 bases between. CDR3 nucleotide sequence: TGTGCCAGCAGTTGGTTGGGACAAGAATTATCGAACACCGGGGAGCTGTTTTTT. Translation gives CASSWLGQELSNTGELFF.

The chain employs TRBV6-1 and TRBJ2-2; 8 bases match TRBD1. CDR3 size: 16 residues. Germline trimming cut 5 bases from V and 5 bases from J; bases unmatched to any gene: 10. The germline V gene has CDR1 MNHNS and CDR2 SASEGT. In nucleotides, the CDR3 is TGTGCCAGCAGTAAAAGTCCCGGGACAGGTACCGGGGAGCTGTTTTTT. Residues: CASSKSPGTGTGELFF.

This clonotype was observed once. This chain uses TRBV10-1 with TRBJ1-5; 8 bases line up with TRBD1. Looked up from germline, CDR1 is WNHNN and CDR2 is SYGVQD (reference sequence). This CDR3 has 15 amino acids. V was clipped by 2 bases and J by 5 bases; unmatched bases: 5. CDR3 amino acids: CASSEDRGVDQPQHF. CDR3 in DNA: TGCGCCAGCAGTGAGGACAGGGGAGTCGATCAGCCCCAGCATTTT.

V and J are TRBV30 and TRBJ1-5; no clear D gene. The CDR3 sequence is 16 residues long. Per the germline V gene, CDR1 is GTSNPN and CDR2 is SVGIG (reference sequence). Trimming shortened V by 2 bases and J by 0 bases, and 14 bases separated the two germline ends. CDR3: CAWSQADRFSNQPQHF. The CDR3 nucleotides are TGTGCCTGGAGTCAAGCGGACCGATTTAGCAATCAGCCCCAGCATTTT.

The V call is TRBV15, the J call TRBJ2-7; possibly TRBD1 for D (6 bases). Germline V gene lookup returns CDR1 LNHNV and CDR2 YYDKDF (reference sequence). This CDR3 comprises 16 residues. V was clipped by 3 bases and J by 3 bases, with 18 bases between them. This chain's CDR3 is CATSSPTSGTNYEQYF. CDR3 in DNA: TGTGCCACCAGCAGTCCCACCTCCGGGACAAACTACGAGCAGTACTTC.